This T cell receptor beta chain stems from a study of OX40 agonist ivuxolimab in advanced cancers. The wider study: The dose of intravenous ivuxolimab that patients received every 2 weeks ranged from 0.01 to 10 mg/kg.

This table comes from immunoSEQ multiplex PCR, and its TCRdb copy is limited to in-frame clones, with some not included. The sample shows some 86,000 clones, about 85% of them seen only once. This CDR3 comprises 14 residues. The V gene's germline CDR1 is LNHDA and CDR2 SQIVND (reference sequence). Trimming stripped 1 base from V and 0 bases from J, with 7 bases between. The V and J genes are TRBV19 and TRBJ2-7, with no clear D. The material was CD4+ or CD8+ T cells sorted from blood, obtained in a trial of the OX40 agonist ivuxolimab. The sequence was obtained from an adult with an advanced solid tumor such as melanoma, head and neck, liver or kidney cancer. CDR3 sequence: CASSIAANSYEQYF. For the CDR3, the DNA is TGTGCCAGTAGTATAGCGGCCAACTCCTACGAGCAGTACTTC.